One sample yielded the 3 T cell receptor beta chains listed below, sequenced in a study of blood T cell repertoires in COVID-19. The data were produced by immunoSEQ multiplex PCR, yet TCRdb's version contains in-frame clones alone and is incomplete. The sample includes about 69,000 clones, approximately 83% seen only once; the top ten take 15% to 20%. Sequenced input: peripheral blood. The receptors shown here come from a man aged 40-49 years with COVID-19, enrolled during active disease.

The chain joins TRBV6-5 to TRBJ1-4; D is possibly TRBD1 (5 bases). CDR1 is MNHEY and CDR2 is SVGAGI in the germline V gene. V was pared by 0 bases and J by 5 bases, with 13 bases between. This CDR3 comprises 16 residues. Here the CDR3 DNA reads TGTGCCAGCAGTTACTCCGCTTGGGGCAGGAATGAAAAACTGTTTTTT. This codes for CASSYSAWGRNEKLFF.

V and J are TRBV5-6 and TRBJ1-2; weak D call: TRBD1 (6 bases). CDR1 and CDR2 (germline): SGHDT, YYEEEE. The V end was cut by 1 base, the J end by 4 bases, with 11 bases between. This CDR3 comprises 14 residues. CDR3 loop: CASSLNSGVYGYTF. CDR3 sequence (DNA): TGTGCCAGCAGCTTGAATTCAGGGGTCTATGGCTACACCTTC.

The rearrangement uses TRBV11-3 and TRBJ2-7; the D is unclear. Trimming left V 4 bases short and J 6 bases short, with 10 bases between. Germline-derived CDR1 and CDR2 are SGHNT and YENEEA. CDR3 size: 12 residues. The CDR3 sequence is CASSSTDSEQYF. CDR3 coding DNA: TGTGCCAGCAGCTCAACAGATTCCGAGCAGTACTTC.